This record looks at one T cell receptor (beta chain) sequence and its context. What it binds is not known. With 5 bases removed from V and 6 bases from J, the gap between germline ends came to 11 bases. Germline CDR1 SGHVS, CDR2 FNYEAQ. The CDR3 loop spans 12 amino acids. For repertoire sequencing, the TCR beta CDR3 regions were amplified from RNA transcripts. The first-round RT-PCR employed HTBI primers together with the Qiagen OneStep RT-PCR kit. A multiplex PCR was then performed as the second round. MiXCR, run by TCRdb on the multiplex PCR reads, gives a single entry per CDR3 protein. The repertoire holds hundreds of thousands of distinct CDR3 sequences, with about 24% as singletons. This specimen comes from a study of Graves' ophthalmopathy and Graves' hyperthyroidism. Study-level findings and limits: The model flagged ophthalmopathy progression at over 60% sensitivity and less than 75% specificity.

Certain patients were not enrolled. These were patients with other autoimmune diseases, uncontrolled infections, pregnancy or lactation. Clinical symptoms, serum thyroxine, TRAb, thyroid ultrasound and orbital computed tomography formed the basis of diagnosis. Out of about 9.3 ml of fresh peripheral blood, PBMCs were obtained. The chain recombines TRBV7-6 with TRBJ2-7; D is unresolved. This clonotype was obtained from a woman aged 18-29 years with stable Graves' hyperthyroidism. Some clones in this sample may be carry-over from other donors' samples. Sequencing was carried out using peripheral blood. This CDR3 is CASSPLGGEQYF. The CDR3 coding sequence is TGTGCCAGCAGCCCCCTCGGTGGCGAGCAGTACTTC.